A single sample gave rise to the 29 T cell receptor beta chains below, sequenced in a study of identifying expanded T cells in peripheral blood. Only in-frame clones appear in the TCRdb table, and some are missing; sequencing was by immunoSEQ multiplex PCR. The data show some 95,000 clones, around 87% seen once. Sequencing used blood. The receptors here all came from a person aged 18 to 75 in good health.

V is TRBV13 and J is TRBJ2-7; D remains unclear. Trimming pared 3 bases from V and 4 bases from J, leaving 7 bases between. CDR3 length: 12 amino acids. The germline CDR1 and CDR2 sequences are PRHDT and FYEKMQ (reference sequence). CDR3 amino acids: CASSLSTYEQYF. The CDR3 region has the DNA TGTGCCAGCAGCTTGAGTACATACGAGCAGTACTTC.

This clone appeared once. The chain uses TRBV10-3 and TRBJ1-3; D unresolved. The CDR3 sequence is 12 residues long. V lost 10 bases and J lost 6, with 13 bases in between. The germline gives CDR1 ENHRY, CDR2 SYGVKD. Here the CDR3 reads CATTDVENTIYF. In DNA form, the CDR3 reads TGTGCCACCACAGATGTTGAAAACACCATATATTTT.

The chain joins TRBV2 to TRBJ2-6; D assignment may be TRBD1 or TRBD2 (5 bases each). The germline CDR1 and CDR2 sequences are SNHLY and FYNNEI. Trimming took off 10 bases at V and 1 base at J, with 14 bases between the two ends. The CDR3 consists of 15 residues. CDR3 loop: CAITMGESGANVLTF. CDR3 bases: TGTGCCATCACAATGGGGGAATCTGGGGCCAACGTCCTGACTTTC.

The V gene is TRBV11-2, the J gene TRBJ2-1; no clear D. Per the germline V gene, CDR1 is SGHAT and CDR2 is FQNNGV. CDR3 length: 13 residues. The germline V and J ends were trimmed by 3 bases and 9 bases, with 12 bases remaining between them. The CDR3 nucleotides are TGTGCCAGCAGCTTTCAGGTCCCAGCTGAGCAGTTCTTC. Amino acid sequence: CASSFQVPAEQFF.

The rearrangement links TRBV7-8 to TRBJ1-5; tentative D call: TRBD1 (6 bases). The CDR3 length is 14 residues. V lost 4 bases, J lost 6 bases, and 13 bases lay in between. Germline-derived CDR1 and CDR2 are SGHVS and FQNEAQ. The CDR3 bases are TGTGCCAGCAGCTCCAACAGGGTGACTCAGCCCCAGCATTTT. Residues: CASSSNRVTQPQHF.

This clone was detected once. The CDR3 is CASVSSRANTEAFF. The CDR3 nucleotides read TGTGCCAGCGTCTCAAGCAGGGCGAACACTGAAGCTTTCTTT. The chain recombines TRBV6-5 with TRBJ1-1; perhaps TRBD1 as D (5 bases). The germline V gene encodes CDR1 MNHEY and CDR2 SVGAGI. The CDR3 consists of 14 residues. V was clipped by 8 bases and J by 1 base, with 14 bases between them.

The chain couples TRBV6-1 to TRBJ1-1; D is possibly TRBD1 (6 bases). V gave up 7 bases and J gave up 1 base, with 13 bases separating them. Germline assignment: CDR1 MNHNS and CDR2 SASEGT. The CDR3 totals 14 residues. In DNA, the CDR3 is TGTGCCAGCATGAGGGGGAGGGCGAACACTGAAGCTTTCTTT. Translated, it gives CASMRGRANTEAFF.

The CDR3 is CASSQTKTDAFVHGYTF. The CDR3 DNA is TGCGCCAGCAGCCAAACCAAGACAGACGCCTTCGTTCATGGCTACACCTTC. The genes are TRBV4-3 and TRBJ1-2; weak D call: TRBD1 (5 bases). The CDR3 extends over 17 amino acids. Between the trimmed V and J ends, which lost 2 bases and 6 bases, there was a span of 22 bases. Germline loops: CDR1 LGHNA, CDR2 YSLEER.

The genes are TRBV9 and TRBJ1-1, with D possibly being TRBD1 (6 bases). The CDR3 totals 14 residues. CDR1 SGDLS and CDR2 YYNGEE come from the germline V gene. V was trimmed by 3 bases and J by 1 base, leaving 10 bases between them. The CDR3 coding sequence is TGTGCCAGCAGCGAATGGACAGAGAACACTGAAGCTTTCTTT. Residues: CASSEWTENTEAFF.

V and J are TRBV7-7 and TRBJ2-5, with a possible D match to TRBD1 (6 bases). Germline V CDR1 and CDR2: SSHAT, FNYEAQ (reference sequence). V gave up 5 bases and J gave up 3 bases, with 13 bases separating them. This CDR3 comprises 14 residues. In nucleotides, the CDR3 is TGTGCCAGCAGCCCCGGGACATCCAAAGAGACCCAGTACTTC. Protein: CASSPGTSKETQYF.

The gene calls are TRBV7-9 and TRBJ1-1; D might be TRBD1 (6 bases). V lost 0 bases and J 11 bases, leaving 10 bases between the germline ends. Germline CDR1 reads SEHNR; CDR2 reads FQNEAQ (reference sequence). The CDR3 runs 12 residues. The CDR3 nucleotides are TGTGCCAGCAGCTTAGCGGCAGGGGAGGCTTTCTTT. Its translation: CASSLAAGEAFF.

The CDR3 sequence is CASNKDSSYNSPLHF. In nucleotides, the CDR3 is TGTGCCAGCAACAAGGACAGCTCCTATAATTCACCCCTCCACTTT. The chain uses TRBV6-6 and TRBJ1-6; D perhaps matches TRBD1 (6 bases). Per germline, CDR1 MNHNY and CDR2 SVGAGI (reference sequence). This CDR3 has 15 residues. V was pared by 7 bases and J by 0 bases, with 10 bases between.

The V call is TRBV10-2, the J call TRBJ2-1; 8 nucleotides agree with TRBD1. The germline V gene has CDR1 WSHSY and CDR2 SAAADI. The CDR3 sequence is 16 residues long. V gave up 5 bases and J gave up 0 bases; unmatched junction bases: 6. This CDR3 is CASSTDRGSSYNEQFF. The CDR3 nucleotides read TGCGCCAGCAGTACAGACAGGGGAAGCTCCTACAATGAGCAGTTCTTC.

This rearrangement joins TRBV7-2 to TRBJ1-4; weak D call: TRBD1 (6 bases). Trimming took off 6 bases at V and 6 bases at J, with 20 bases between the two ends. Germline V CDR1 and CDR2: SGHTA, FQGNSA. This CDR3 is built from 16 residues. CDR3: CASRPEGGPGDEKLFF. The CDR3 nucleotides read TGTGCCAGCAGACCGGAGGGGGGACCGGGGGATGAAAAACTGTTTTTT.

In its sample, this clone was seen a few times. CDR3 protein: CASSLPGQGALYGYTF. The CDR3, as DNA: TGCGCCAGCAGCTTACCGGGACAAGGTGCCCTCTATGGCTACACCTTC. The chain uses TRBV5-1 and TRBJ1-2, with D perhaps TRBD1 (6 bases). CDR1 is SGHRS, CDR2 YFSETQ, per germline. This CDR3 is 16 amino acids long. V was shortened by 2 bases and J by 4 bases, with 18 bases between the two germline ends. Combining the CDR3 with reference TRBV5-1 and TRBJ1-2 gives the whole variable domain KAGVTQTPRYLIKTRGQQVTLSCSPISGHRSVSWYQQTPGQGLQFLFEYFSETQRNKGNFPGRFSGRQFSNSRSEMNVSTLELGDSALYLCASSLPGQGALYGYTFGSGTRLTVV.

The CDR3 protein is CASSLNRVDDTQYF. The CDR3 DNA reads as TGTGCCAGCAGCTTAAACAGGGTAGATGATACGCAGTATTTT. J is TRBJ2-3 and V is TRBV7-3; maybe TRBD1 (6 bases). Germline assignment: CDR1 SGHTA and CDR2 FQGTGA. The length of the CDR3 is 14 residues. V gave up 1 base and J gave up 6 bases, with 11 bases separating them.

The CDR3 DNA follows: TGTGCCAGCAGGAAAAACAGGGAACCCAACAATGAGCAGTTCTTC. Its translation is CASRKNREPNNEQFF. The chain joins TRBV6-5 to TRBJ2-1; a possible D gene is TRBD1 (6 bases). In germline, CDR1 is MNHEY, CDR2 SVGAGI. The CDR3 length is 15 residues. With 6 bases removed from V and 5 bases from J, the gap between germline ends came to 17 bases.

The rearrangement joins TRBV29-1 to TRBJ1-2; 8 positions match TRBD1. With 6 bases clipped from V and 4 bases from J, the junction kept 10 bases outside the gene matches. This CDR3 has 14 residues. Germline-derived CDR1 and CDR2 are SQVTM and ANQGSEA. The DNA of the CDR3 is TGCAGCGTCCCCCGGGACAGGACTCCCTATGGCTACACCTTC. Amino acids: CSVPRDRTPYGYTF.

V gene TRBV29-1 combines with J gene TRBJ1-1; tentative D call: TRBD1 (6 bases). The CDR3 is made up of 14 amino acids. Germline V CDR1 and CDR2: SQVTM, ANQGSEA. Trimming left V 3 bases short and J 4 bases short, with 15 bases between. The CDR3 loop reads CSVEGHRESTEAFF. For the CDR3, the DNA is TGCAGCGTTGAGGGCCACAGGGAATCCACTGAAGCTTTCTTT.

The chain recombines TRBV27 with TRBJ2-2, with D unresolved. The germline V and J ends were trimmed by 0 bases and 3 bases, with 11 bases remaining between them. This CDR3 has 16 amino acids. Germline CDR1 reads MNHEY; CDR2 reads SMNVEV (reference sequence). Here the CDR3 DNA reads TGTGCCAGCAGTTTATCGATTGAGTTATACACCGGGGAGCTGTTTTTT. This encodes CASSLSIELYTGELFF.

As DNA, the CDR3 is TGTGCCAGCAGTCCTCGACAGTCCCAGTGGGATGAAAAACTGTTTTTT. It encodes CASSPRQSQWDEKLFF. The chain has TRBV7-9 and TRBJ1-4; D might be TRBD1 (5 bases). V was pared by 6 bases and J by 6 bases, with 20 bases between. The germline V gene has CDR1 SEHNR and CDR2 FQNEAQ (reference sequence). The CDR3 runs to 16 residues.

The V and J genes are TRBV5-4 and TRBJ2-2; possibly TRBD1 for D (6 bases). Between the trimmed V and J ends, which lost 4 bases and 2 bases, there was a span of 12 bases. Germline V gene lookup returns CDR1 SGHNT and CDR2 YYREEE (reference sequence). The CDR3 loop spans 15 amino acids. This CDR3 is CASSVDSYNTGELFF. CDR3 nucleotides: TGTGCCAGCAGCGTGGACAGTTACAACACCGGGGAGCTGTTTTTT.

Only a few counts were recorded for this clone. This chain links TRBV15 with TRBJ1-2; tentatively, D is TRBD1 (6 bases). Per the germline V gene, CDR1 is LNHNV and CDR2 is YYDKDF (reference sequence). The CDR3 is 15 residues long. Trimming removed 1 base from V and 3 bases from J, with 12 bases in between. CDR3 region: CATSRAYREDYGYTF. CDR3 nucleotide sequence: TGTGCCACCAGCAGAGCCTACAGGGAGGACTATGGCTACACCTTC.

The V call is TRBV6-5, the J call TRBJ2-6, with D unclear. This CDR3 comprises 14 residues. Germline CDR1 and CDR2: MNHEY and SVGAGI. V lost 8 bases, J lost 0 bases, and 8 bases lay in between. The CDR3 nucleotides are TGTGCCAGCCCCCTGGACTCTGGGGCCAACGTCCTGACTTTC. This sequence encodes CASPLDSGANVLTF.

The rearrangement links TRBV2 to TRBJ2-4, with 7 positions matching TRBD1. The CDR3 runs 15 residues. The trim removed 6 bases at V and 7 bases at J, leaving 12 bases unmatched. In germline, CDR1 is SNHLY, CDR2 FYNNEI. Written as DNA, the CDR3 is TGTGCCAGCAGAGCTACCGGGACAGACCTTAACATTCAGTACTTC. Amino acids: CASRATGTDLNIQYF.

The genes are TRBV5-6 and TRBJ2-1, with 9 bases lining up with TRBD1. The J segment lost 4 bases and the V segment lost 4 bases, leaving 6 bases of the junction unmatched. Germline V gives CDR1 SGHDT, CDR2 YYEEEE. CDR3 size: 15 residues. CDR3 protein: CASSLTTGGYNEQFF. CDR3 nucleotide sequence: TGTGCCAGCAGCCTAACGACAGGGGGGTACAATGAGCAGTTCTTC.

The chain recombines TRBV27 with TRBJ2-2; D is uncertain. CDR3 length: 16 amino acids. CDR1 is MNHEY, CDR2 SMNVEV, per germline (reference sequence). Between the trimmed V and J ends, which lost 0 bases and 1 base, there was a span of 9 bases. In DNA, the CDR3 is TGTGCCAGCAGTTTATCGTATTGGGTGAACACCGGGGAGCTGTTTTTT. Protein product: CASSLSYWVNTGELFF.

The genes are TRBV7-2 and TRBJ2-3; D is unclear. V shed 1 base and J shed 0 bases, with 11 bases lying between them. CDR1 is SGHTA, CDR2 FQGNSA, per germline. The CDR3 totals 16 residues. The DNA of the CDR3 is TGTGCCAGCAGCTTAGAAGGGTCCCCGAGCACAGATACGCAGTATTTT. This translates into CASSLEGSPSTDTQYF.

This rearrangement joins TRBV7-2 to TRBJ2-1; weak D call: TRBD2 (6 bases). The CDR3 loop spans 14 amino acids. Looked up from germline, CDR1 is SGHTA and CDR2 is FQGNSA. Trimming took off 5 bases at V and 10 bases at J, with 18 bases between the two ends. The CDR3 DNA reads TGTGCCAGCAGCCGCACAATAGCAGGGAGGGAGCAGTTCTTC. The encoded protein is CASSRTIAGREQFF. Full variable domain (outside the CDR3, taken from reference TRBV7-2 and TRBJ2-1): GAGVSQSPSNKVTEKGKDVELRCDPISGHTALYWYRQSLGQGLEFLIYFQGNSAPDKSGLPSDRFSAERTGGSVSTLTIQRTQQEDSAVYLCASSRTIAGREQFFGPGTRLTVL.